The T cell receptor beta chain under discussion was sequenced for a study of T-cell reconstitution after alpha-beta-depleted transplantation in children. V lost 0 bases to trimming and J lost 10 bases; unmatched junction nucleotides: 4. The CDR3 length is 14 residues. Germline loops: CDR1 SGHRS, CDR2 YFSETQ. A library of TCRbeta sequences, prepared with unique molecular identifiers, was generated. TCRdb reanalysed the PCR reads using MiXCR and keeps one entry per CDR3 protein. This repertoire shows 70,000 to 100,000 distinct CDR3 sequences, over 9% found once; its top ten account for roughly 14%. There are a few counts of this clonotype.

This specimen consisted of PBMCs from the stem cell graft donor, obtained from the stem cell graft. The receptor's source is a human donor who donated a stem cell graft to a child with inherited bone marrow failure. V and J are TRBV5-1 and TRBJ1-6; 7 bases are a match to TRBD1. For the CDR3, the DNA is TGCGCCAGCAGCTTGGAGACAGGGTGGTCACCCCTCCACTTT. It yields the protein CASSLETGWSPLHF.